The 20 T cell receptor beta chains below all came from one sample that was sequenced in a study of identical twins. TCRdb reprocessed the 5' RACE reads with MiXCR, giving one entry per CDR3 protein. The sample carries about 890,000 distinct CDR3 sequences, approximately 13% recorded once. The sample was also reused in another study, on yellow fever vaccine responses in identical twins.

Material: PBMCs. These receptors were collected from a woman aged 18-29 years in good health.

This clonotype was counted many times. The chain joins TRBV2 to TRBJ1-5, with D perhaps TRBD1 (6 bases). The germline gives CDR1 SNHLY, CDR2 FYNNEI. V lost 1 base and J 6 bases, leaving 10 bases between the germline ends. This CDR3 region has 14 residues. The CDR3 reads CASSEGGAGQPQHF. The CDR3 nucleotides read TGTGCCAGCAGTGAAGGGGGGGCGGGTCAGCCCCAGCATTTT.

This clonotype was found many times. V and J are TRBV7-9 and TRBJ2-7; the match to TRBD1 covers 9 bases. CDR3 size: 13 residues. V lost 5 bases, J lost 4 bases, and 3 bases stayed unmatched. Per the germline V gene, CDR1 is SEHNR and CDR2 is FQNEAQ (reference sequence). CDR3 in amino acids: CASSTDRGYEQYF. DNA of the CDR3: TGTGCCAGCAGCACGGACAGGGGATACGAGCAGTACTTC.

This clonotype was recorded a few times. The chain uses TRBV14 and TRBJ2-7, with 10 bases identical to TRBD2. The junction had 17 bases not matched to a gene; V was cut back by 3 bases and J by 3 bases. Germline-derived CDR1 and CDR2 are SGHDN and FVKESK. This CDR3 comprises 19 residues. CDR3 amino acids: CASSQESLAGVPYIYEQYF. CDR3 DNA: TGTGCCAGCAGCCAGGAGTCTCTAGCGGGAGTTCCTTACATCTACGAGCAGTACTTC.

This clonotype was recorded many times. The rearrangement joins TRBV12-3 or TRBV12-4 to TRBJ2-5; a weak D match, TRBD1 (6 bases). The length of the CDR3 is 13 residues. V was trimmed by 5 bases and J by 7 bases, leaving 14 bases between them. The CDR3 nucleotides read TGTGCCAGCAGTCTTACAGGGATGGGGACCCAGTACTTC. Translating gives CASSLTGMGTQYF.

The chain couples TRBV9 to TRBJ1-2, with 8 nucleotides matching TRBD1. The CDR3 is 13 residues long. In germline, CDR1 is SGDLS, CDR2 YYNGEE. With V trimmed by 6 bases and J by 8 bases, 9 bases remained unmatched. The CDR3 loop reads CASTPQGVLGYTF. The DNA of the CDR3 is TGTGCCAGCACCCCACAGGGGGTCTTAGGCTACACCTTC.

This clonotype came up many times. The chain links TRBV5-1 to TRBJ2-1; D is uncertain. Trimming cost V 1 base and J 3 bases, with 5 bases left between them. Looked up from germline, CDR1 is SGHRS and CDR2 is YFSETQ. The CDR3 sequence is 13 residues long. The CDR3 DNA sequence: TGCGCCAGCAGCTTGTCTGGCTACAATGAGCAGTTCTTC. This sequence encodes CASSLSGYNEQFF.

The table lists this clonotype with a few counts. Here the CDR3 DNA reads TGCAGTGCCGAAAGGCGGCTAGCGGGGGGCAAAAACATTCAGTACTTC. It codes for CSAERRLAGGKNIQYF. The chain is built from TRBV20-1 and TRBJ2-4; 11 nucleotides match TRBD2. V was clipped by 6 bases and J by 3 bases; unmatched bases: 10. Germline loops: CDR1 DFQATT, CDR2 SNEGSKA (reference sequence). The CDR3 totals 16 residues.

This chain joins TRBV3-1 and TRBJ2-7, with no clear D. Germline V gene lookup returns CDR1 LGHDT and CDR2 YNNKEL (reference sequence). The CDR3 spans 12 residues. The V end was cut by 6 bases, the J end by 1 base, with 7 bases between. DNA for the CDR3: TGTGCCAGCAGTAAGGCATCCTACGAGCAGTACTTC. Residues: CASSKASYEQYF.

The genes are TRBV10-3 and TRBJ2-7; D unresolved. The CDR3 is made up of 16 amino acids. Trimming removed 1 base from V and 6 bases from J, with 19 bases in between. Germline CDR1 ENHRY, CDR2 SYGVKD. DNA for the CDR3: TGTGCCATCAGTGAGTTAAGTTACTCGGGCCGTTCCGAGCAGTACTTC. This gives the protein CAISELSYSGRSEQYF.

Turning to this clonotype: It may be a read error: a sequence one base away is much more abundant. The rearrangement uses TRBV29-1 and TRBJ2-4; TRBD1 might be the D (6 bases). Germline CDR1 reads SQVTM; CDR2 reads ANQGSEA. This CDR3 is 17 amino acids long. This chain's CDR3 is CSVFLPLTGNAKNIQHF. The CDR3 coding sequence is TGCAGCGTTTTTCTCCCATTAACAGGGAACGCCAAAAACATTCAGCACTTC.

This clonotype has at least ten counts. V gene TRBV29-1 combines with J gene TRBJ2-7; the D call may be TRBD1 or TRBD2 (5 bases each). Trimming left V 4 bases short and J 4 bases short, with 17 bases between. Looked up from germline, CDR1 is SQVTM and CDR2 is ANQGSEA. This CDR3 has 14 amino acids. The CDR3 spells CSVVGTGPFYEQYV. In DNA, the CDR3 is TGCAGCGTTGTGGGGACGGGACCTTTTTACGAGCAGTACGTC.

This clonotype was seen a few times. V usage is TRBV10-3 and J usage is TRBJ1-2; D perhaps matches TRBD1 (5 bases). Germline lookup yields CDR1 ENHRY and CDR2 SYGVKD. The CDR3 covers 14 residues. Trimming shortened V by 10 bases and J by 4 bases, and 19 bases separated the two germline ends. The CDR3 loop is CATTPGEGFYGYTF. DNA of the CDR3: TGTGCCACCACCCCGGGGGAAGGGTTCTATGGCTACACCTTC.

Only a few counts were recorded for this clonotype. The chain recombines TRBV29-1 with TRBJ2-1; 10 positions match TRBD2. With 4 bases clipped from V and 4 bases from J, the junction kept 13 bases outside the gene matches. This CDR3 has 17 amino acids. Germline CDR1 reads SQVTM; CDR2 reads ANQGSEA. CDR3 in DNA: TGCAGCGTTGTGGGGGCTTTACTAGCGGGAACTTACAATGAGCAGTTCTTC. It codes for CSVVGALLAGTYNEQFF.

This clonotype has only a few counts. V is TRBV7-8 and J is TRBJ2-3, with 9 bases matching TRBD2. CDR1 and CDR2 from the germline V gene are SGHVS and FQNEAQ. This CDR3 contains 17 residues. Trimming took 4 bases from V and 5 from J; bases not matched to a gene: 13. The CDR3 DNA is TGTGCCAGCAGCTATGGGACTAGCAGGTCTGATGGAGATACGCAGTATTTT. Encoded protein: CASSYGTSRSDGDTQYF.

There are many counts of this clonotype. The rearrangement joins TRBV12-3 or TRBV12-4 to TRBJ1-5, with D tentatively TRBD1 (5 bases). The V and J ends lost 8 bases and 4 bases respectively, with 15 bases between them. The CDR3 covers 14 residues. As DNA, the CDR3 is TGTGCCAGCCACCCAGGAGGGGTTAATCAGCCCCAGCATTTT. Residues: CASHPGGVNQPQHF.

This clonotype was seen a few times. CDR3: CASSFGQGGYEQYV. The CDR3 region has the DNA TGTGCCAGCAGTTTCGGACAGGGGGGGTATGAGCAGTACGTC. This sequence joins TRBV28 and TRBJ2-7; 10 bases fit TRBD1. Looked up from germline, CDR1 is MDHEN and CDR2 is SYDVKM. The V and J ends lost 3 bases and 7 bases, in that order; junction bases with no gene match: 6. CDR3 length equals 14 residues.

V usage is TRBV5-1 and J usage is TRBJ2-5; 11 bases map to TRBD1. Unmatched junction bases numbered 10, after V lost 4 bases and J lost 5 bases. The CDR3 consists of 16 residues. Germline loops: CDR1 SGHRS, CDR2 YFSETQ. This chain's CDR3 is CASSRTGGAVLETQYF. The CDR3, as DNA: TGCGCCAGCAGCCGGACAGGGGGCGCGGTACTGGAGACCCAGTACTTC.

J is TRBJ1-1 and V is TRBV12-3 or TRBV12-4; 9 bases are shared with TRBD1. The CDR3 length is 15 residues. The V gene end was trimmed by 6 bases and the J gene end by 0 bases; junction bases not matched to a gene: 5. The CDR3 DNA reads TGTGCCAGCAGACCACAGGGGGCGTTGAACACTGAAGCTTTCTTT. This codes for CASRPQGALNTEAFF.

There are many counts of this clonotype. DNA for the CDR3: TGTGCCACCAGTGACGGACAGGGGGCGAGTGAAAAACTGTTTTTT. Residues: CATSDGQGASEKLFF. This chain links TRBV24-1 with TRBJ1-4; 11 nucleotides align to TRBD1. The CDR3 extends over 15 amino acids. Germline values: CDR1 KGHDR, CDR2 SFDVKD. The ends lost 4 bases at V and 7 bases at J; junction bases unmatched: 4.

This clonotype has at least ten counts. The junction departs from germline at one end; a sequencing error may be responsible. The chain employs TRBV5-1 and TRBJ2-1; the match to TRBD2 covers 11 bases. Looked up from germline, CDR1 is SGHRS and CDR2 is YFSETQ. CDR3 length equals 15 residues. CDR3 coding DNA: TGTGCCAGCAGCTTAACTAGCGGGAGCTACAATGAGCAGTTCTTC. This codes for CASSLTSGSYNEQFF.